This TCR beta chain was sequenced during a study of T cells expressing NK-cell markers. TCRdb reprocessed the 5' RACE reads and stores each CDR3 protein as one record, lacking DNA. Its table lists around 380,000 distinct CDR3 sequences. Points on this clonotype: Its antigen is as yet unknown.

Study-wide results and caveats: In four donors, dominant clonotypes made up roughly 28.3-65% of CD3+CD56-NKG2C+ cells. Clarity on HCMV specificity was lacking for the expanded NKG2C+ T cell clones.

The CDR3 sequence is 11 residues long. The sequence was collected from a woman aged 45-60 years in good health. J is TRBJ1-2 and V is TRBV12-3 or TRBV12-4. Sequencing used blood T cells: a sorted CD56 or NKG2C T cell subset, CD4+ or CD8+ T cells, or bulk PBMC T cells (not recorded which). This CDR3 reads CASRENNGYTF.